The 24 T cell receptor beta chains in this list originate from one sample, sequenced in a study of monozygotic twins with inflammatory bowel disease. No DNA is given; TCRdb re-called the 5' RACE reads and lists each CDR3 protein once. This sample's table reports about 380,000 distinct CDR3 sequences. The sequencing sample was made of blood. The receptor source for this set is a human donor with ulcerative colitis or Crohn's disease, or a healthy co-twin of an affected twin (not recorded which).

The CDR3 reads CSASSPGQNTDTQYF. This chain uses TRBV20-1 with TRBJ2-3; TCRdb returns TRBD1, unconfirmable since there is no DNA. CDR1 and CDR2 from the germline V gene are DFQATT and SNEGSKA (reference sequence). CDR3 length: 15 amino acids.

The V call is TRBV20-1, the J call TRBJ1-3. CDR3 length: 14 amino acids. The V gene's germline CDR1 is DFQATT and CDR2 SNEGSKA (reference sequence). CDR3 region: CSASEQFPGNTIYF.

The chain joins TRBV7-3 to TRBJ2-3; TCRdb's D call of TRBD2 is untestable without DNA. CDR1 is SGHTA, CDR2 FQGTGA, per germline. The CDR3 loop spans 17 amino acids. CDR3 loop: CASSSPTSGGTTHTQYF.

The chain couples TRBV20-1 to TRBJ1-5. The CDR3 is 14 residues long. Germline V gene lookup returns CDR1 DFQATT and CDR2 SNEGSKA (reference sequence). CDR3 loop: CSASWQGLNQPQHF.

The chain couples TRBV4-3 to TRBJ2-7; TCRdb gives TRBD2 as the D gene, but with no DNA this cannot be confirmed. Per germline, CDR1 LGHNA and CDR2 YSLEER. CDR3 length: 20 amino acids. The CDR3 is CASSHGGGGLAGWLSYEQYF.

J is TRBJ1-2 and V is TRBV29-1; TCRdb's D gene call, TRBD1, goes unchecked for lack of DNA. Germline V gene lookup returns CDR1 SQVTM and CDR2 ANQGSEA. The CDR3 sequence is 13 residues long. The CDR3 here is CSGWTGTIYGYTF.

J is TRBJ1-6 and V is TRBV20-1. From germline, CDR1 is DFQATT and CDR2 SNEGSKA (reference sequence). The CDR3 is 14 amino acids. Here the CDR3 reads CSARRPPGNSPLHF.

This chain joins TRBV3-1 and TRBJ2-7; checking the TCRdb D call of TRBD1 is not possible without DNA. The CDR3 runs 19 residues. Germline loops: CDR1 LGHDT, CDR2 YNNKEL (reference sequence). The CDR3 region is CASSLQHTLGHPYGYEHYF.

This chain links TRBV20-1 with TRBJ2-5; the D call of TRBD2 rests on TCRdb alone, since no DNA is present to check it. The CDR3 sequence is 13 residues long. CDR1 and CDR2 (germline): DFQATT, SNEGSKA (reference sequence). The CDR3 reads CSAAGGSGETQYF.

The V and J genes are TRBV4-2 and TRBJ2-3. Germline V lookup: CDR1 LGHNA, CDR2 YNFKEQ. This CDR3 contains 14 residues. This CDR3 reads CASSQADPSTTQYF.

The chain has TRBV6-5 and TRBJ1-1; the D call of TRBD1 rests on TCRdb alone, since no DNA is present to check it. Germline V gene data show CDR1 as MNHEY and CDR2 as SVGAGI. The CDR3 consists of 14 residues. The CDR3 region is CASSYTGLNTEAFF.

CDR3 protein: CASSESDTSFSYEQYF. The V call is TRBV10-2, the J call TRBJ2-7. This CDR3 contains 16 residues. CDR1 and CDR2 (germline): WSHSY, SAAADI.

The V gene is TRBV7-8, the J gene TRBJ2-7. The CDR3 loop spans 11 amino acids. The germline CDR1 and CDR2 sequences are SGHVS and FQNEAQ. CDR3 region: CASSPAYEQYF.

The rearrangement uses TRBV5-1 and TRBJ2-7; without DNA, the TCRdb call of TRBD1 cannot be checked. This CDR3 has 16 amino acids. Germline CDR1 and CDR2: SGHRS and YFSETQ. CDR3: CASSLEGQGLLDEQYF.

The CDR3 here is CASDGSGYGYTF. The chain joins TRBV7-9 to TRBJ1-2. This CDR3 region has 12 residues. Germline V gene sequence: CDR1 SEHNR, CDR2 FQNEAQ (reference sequence).

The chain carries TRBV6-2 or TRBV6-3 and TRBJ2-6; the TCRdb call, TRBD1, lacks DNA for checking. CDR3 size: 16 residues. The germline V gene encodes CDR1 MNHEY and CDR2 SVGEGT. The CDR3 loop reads CASSSGRVSGANVLTF.

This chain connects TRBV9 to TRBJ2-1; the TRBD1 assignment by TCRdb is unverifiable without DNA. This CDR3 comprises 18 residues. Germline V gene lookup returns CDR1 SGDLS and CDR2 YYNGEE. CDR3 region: CASSVDPLRGHTYNEQFF. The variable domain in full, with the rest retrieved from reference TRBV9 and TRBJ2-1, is DSGVTQTPKHLITATGQRVTLRCSPRSGDLSVYWYQQSLDQGLQFLIQYYNGEERAKGNILERFSAQQFPDLHSELNLSSLELGDSALYFCASSVDPLRGHTYNEQFFGPGTRLTVL.

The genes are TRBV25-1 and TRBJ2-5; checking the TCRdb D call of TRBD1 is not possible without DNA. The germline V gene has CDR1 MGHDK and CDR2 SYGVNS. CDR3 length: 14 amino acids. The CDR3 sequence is CASSVQGPQETQYF.

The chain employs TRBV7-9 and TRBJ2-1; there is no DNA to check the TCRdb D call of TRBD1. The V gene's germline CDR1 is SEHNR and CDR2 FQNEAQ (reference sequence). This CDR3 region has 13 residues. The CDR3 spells CASSVPQGGEQFF.

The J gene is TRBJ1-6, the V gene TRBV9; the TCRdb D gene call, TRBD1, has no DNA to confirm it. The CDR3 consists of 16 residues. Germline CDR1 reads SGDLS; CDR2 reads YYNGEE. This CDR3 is CASSVASRGPDSPLHF.

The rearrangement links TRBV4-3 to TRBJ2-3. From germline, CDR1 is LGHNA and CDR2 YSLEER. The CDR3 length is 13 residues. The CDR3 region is CASSQDRVDTQYF.

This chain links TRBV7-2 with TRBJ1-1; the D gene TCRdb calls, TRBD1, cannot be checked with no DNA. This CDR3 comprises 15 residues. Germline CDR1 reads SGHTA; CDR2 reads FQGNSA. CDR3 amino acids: CASHQGAREGTEAFF.

The CDR3 is CASSFSLAGTYEQYF. The rearrangement uses TRBV12-3 or TRBV12-4 and TRBJ2-7; TCRdb's assignment of TRBD2 cannot be checked, as there is no DNA. The CDR3 covers 15 residues.

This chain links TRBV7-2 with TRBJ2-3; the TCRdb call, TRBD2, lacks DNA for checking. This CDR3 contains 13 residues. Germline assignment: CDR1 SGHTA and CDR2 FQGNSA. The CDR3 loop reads CASSPGGPNTQYF.